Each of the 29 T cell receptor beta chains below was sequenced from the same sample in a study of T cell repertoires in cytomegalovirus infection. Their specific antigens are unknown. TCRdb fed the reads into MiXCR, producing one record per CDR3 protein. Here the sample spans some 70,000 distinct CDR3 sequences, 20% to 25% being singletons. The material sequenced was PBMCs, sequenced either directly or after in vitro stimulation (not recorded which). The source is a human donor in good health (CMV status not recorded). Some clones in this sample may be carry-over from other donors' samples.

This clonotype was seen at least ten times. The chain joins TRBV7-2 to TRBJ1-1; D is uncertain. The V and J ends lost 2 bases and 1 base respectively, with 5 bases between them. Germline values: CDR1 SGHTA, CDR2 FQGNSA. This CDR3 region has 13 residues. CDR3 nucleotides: TGTGCCAGCAGCTTATCTGCGAACACTGAAGCTTTCTTT. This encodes CASSLSANTEAFF.

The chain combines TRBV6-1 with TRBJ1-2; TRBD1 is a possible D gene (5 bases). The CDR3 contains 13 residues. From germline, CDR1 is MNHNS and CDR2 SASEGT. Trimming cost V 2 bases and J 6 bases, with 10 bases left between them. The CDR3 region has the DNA TGTGCCAGCAGTGAATCCGGGACCCATGGCTACACCTTC. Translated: CASSESGTHGYTF.

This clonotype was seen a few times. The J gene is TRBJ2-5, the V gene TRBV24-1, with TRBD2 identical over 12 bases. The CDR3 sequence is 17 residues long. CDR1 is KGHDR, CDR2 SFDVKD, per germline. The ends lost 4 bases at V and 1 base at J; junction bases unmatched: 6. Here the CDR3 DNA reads TGTGCCACCAGTGACCGCGGACTAGCGGGAACCCAAGAGACCCAGTACTTC. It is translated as CATSDRGLAGTQETQYF.

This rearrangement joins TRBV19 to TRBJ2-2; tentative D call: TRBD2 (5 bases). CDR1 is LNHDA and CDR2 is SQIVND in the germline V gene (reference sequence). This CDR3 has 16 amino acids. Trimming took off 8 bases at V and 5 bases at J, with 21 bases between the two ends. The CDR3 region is CASSASSSRSTGELFF. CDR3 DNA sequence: TGTGCCAGTTCCGCTTCTAGCTCCCGGAGTACCGGGGAGCTGTTTTTT.

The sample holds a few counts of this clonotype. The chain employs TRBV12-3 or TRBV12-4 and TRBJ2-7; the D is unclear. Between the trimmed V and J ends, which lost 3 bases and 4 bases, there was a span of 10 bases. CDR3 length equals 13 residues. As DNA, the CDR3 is TGTGCCAGCAGTTTCCTCCCTTCGTACGAGCAGTACTTC. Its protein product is CASSFLPSYEQYF.

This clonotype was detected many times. CDR3 nucleotide sequence: TGTGCCAGCAGCAGCGGGACTAGCGACCTCTTAAATGAGCAGTTCTTC. The encoded protein is CASSSGTSDLLNEQFF. The rearrangement joins TRBV7-8 to TRBJ2-1, with 10 bases lining up with TRBD2. Germline assignment: CDR1 SGHVS and CDR2 FQNEAQ. V lost 5 bases, J lost 7 bases, and 11 bases stayed unmatched. This CDR3 has 16 residues.

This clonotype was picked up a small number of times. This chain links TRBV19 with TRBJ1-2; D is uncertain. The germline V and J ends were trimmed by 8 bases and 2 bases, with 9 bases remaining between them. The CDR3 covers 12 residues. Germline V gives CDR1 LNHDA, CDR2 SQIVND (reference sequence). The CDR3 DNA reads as TGTGCCAGTGAAACTCGGAACTATGGCTACACCTTC. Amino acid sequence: CASETRNYGYTF. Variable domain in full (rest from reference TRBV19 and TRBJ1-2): DGGITQSPKYLFRKEGQNVTLSCEQNLNHDAMYWYRQDPGQGLRLIYYSQIVNDFQKGDIAEGYSVSREKKESFPLTVTSAQKNPTAFYLCASETRNYGYTFGSGTRLTVV.

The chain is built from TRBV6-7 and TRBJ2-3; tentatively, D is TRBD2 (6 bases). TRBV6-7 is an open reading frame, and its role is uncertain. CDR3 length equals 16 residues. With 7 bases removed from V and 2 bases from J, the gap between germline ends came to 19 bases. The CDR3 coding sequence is TGTGCCAGCACTCCCAAGTTAACGGGAGTCACAGATACGCAGTATTTT. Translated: CASTPKLTGVTDTQYF.

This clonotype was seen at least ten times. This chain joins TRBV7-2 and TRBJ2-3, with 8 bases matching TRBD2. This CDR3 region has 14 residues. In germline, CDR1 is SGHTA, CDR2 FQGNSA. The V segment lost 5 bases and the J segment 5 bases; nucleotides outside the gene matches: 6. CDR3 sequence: CASSKAGAVDTQYF. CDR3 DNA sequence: TGTGCCAGCAGCAAAGCGGGAGCCGTAGATACGCAGTATTTT.

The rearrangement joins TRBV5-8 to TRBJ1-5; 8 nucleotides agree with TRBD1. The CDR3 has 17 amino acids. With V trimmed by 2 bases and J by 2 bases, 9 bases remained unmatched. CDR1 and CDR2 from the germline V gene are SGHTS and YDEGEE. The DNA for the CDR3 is TGTGCCAGCAGCTTATACACAGGGGGGGGCGGCAATCAGCCCCAGCATTTT. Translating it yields CASSLYTGGGGNQPQHF.

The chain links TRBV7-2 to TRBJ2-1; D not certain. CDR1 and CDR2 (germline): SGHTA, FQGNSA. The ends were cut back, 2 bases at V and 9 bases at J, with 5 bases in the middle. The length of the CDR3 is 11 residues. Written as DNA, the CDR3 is TGTGCCAGCAGCTTACGACGTGAGCAGTTCTTC. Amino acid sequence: CASSLRREQFF.

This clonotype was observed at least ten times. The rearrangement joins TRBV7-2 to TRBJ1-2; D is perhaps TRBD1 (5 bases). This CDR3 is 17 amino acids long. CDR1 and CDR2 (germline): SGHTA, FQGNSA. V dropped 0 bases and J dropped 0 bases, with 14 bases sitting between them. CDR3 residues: CASSLATHRTTNYGYTF. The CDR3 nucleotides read TGTGCCAGCAGCTTAGCCACTCACAGGACTACTAACTATGGCTACACCTTC.

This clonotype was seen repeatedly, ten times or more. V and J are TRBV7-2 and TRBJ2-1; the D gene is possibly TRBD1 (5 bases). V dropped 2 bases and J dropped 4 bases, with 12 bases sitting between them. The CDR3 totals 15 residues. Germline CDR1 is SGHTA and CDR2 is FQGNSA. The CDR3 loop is CASSLRQGWYNEQFF. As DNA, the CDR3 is TGTGCCAGCAGCTTAAGGCAGGGCTGGTACAATGAGCAGTTCTTC.

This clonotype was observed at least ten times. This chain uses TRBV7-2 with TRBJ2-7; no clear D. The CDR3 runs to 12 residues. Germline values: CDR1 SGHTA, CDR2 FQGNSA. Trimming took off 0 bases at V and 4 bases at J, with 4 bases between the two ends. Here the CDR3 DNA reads TGTGCCAGCAGCTTAGCAAGATACGAGCAGTACTTC. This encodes CASSLARYEQYF. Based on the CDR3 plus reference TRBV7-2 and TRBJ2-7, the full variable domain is GAGVSQSPSNKVTEKGKDVELRCDPISGHTALYWYRQSLGQGLEFLIYFQGNSAPDKSGLPSDRFSAERTGGSVSTLTIQRTQQEDSAVYLCASSLARYEQYFGPGTRLTVT.

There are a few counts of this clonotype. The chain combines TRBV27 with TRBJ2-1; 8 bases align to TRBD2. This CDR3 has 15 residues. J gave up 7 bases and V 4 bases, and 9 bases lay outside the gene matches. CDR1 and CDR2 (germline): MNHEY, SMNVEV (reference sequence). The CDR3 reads CASSSVYPGGNEQFF. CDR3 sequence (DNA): TGTGCCAGCAGTTCAGTTTATCCGGGAGGGAATGAGCAGTTCTTC.

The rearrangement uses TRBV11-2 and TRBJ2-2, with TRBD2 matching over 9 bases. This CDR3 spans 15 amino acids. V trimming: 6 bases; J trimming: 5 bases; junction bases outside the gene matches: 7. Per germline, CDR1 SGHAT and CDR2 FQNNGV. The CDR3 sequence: CASRVSGSGTGELFF. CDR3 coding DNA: TGTGCCAGCAGGGTTAGCGGGAGCGGGACCGGGGAGCTGTTTTTT.

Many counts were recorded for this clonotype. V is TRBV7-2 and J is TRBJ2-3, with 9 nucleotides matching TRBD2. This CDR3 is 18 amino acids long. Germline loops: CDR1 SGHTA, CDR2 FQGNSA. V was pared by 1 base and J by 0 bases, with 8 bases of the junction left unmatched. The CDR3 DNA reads TGTGCCAGCAGCTTAGATGGCGGGAGGGCCCCTAGCACAGATACGCAGTATTTT. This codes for CASSLDGGRAPSTDTQYF.

The CDR3 DNA follows: TGTGCCAGTGCAGGACTAGCGGGAGGCGAGCAGTACGTC. This translates into CASAGLAGGEQYV. The genes are TRBV2 and TRBJ2-7; TRBD2 agrees at 14 bases. J gave up 6 bases and V 9 bases, and 4 bases lay outside the gene matches. The CDR3 is 13 amino acids. CDR1 is SNHLY, CDR2 FYNNEI, per germline.

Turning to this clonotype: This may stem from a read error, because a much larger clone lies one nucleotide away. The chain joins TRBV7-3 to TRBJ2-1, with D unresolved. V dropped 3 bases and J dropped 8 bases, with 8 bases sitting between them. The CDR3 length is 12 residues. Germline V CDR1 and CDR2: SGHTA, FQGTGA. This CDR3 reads CASSFRWDEQFF. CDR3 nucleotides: TGTGCCAGCAGCTTCAGGTGGGATGAGCAGTTCTTC.

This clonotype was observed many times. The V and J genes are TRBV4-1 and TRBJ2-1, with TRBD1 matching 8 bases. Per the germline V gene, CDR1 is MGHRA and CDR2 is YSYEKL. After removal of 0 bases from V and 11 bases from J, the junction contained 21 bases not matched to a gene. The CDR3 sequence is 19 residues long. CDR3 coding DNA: TGCGCCAGCAGCCAAGATCGGGCCAAACTTGGACAGGGAACTGGGAAGCAGTTCTTC. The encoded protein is CASSQDRAKLGQGTGKQFF.

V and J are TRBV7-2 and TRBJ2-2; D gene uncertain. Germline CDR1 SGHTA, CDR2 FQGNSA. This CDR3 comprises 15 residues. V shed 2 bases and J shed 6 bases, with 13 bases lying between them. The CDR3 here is CASSLNSLAAGELFF. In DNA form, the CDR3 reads TGTGCCAGCAGCTTAAACAGTTTGGCGGCCGGGGAGCTGTTTTTT.

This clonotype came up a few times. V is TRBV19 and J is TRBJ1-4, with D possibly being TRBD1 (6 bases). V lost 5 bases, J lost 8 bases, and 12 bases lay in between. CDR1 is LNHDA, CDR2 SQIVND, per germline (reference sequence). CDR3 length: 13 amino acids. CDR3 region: CASSPYQGEKLFF. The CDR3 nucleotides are TGTGCCAGTAGTCCCTACCAGGGGGAAAAACTGTTTTTT.

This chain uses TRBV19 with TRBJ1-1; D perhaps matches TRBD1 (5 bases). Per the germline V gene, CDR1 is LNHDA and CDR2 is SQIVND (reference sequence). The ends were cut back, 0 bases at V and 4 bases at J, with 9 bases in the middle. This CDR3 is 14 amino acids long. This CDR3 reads CASSIDQGPTEAFF. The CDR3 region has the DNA TGTGCCAGTAGTATAGATCAGGGACCCACTGAAGCTTTCTTT.

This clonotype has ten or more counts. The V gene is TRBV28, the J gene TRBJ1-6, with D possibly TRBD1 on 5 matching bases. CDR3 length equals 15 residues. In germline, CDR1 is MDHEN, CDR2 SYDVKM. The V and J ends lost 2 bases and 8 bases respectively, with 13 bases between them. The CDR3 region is CASSLGAPSHSPLHF. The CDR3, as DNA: TGTGCCAGCAGTTTAGGGGCGCCGTCGCATTCACCCCTCCACTTT. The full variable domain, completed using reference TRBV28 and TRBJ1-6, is DVKVTQSSRYLVKRTGEKVFLECVQDMDHENMFWYRQDPGLGLRLIYFSYDVKMKEKGDIPEGYSVSREKKERFSLILESASTNQTSMYLCASSLGAPSHSPLHFGNGTRLTVT.

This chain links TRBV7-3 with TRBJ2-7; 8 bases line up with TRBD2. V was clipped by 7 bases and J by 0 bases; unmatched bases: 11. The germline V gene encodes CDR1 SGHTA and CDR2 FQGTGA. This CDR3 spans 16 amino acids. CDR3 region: CASTVWSGSISYEQYV. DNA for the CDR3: TGTGCCAGCACCGTCTGGAGCGGGAGCATCTCCTACGAGCAGTACGTC.

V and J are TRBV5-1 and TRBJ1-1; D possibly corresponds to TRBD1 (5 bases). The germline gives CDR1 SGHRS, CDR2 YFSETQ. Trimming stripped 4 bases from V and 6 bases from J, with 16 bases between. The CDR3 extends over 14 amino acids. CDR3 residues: CASSKGSLNAEAFF. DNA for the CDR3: TGCGCCAGCAGCAAGGGGTCGTTAAACGCTGAAGCTTTCTTT.

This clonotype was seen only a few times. The CDR3 nucleotides read TGTGCCAGCAGTTCGGGACTAGCGGGGTCAGAGACCCAGTACTTC. Residues: CASSSGLAGSETQYF. The chain uses TRBV6-1 and TRBJ2-5, with 13 nucleotides matching TRBD2. Germline values: CDR1 MNHNS, CDR2 SASEGT. The CDR3 is made up of 15 amino acids. The trim removed 5 bases at V and 4 bases at J, leaving 4 bases unmatched.

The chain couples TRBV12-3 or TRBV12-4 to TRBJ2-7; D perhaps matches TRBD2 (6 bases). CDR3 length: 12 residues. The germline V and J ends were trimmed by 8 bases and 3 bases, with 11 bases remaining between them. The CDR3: CASGLDYYEQYV. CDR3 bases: TGTGCCAGCGGATTGGACTACTACGAGCAGTACGTC.

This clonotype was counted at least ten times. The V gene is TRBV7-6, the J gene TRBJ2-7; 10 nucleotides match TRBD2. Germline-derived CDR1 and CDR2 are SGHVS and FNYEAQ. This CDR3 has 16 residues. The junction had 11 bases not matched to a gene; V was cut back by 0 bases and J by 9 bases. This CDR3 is CASSLAASGRASGQYF. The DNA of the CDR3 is TGTGCCAGCAGCTTAGCGGCCAGCGGGAGGGCCTCAGGGCAGTACTTC.